This T cell receptor beta chain was recovered during a study of blood T cell repertoires in COVID-19. The wider study: Collection of acute and convalescent COVID-19 samples took place in the United States, Italy and Spain. PBMCs, B-cell-depleted T cells, or T cells were the source of the cDNA or gDNA that made up the material.

CDR3 length: 15 residues. Germline V CDR1 and CDR2: MNHEY, SVGAGI. Unmatched junction bases numbered 7, after V lost 5 bases and J lost 8 bases. The study recruited people aged about 18 to 90 years across roughly 25 US areas. TCRdb's table, derived via immunoSEQ multiplex PCR, lists solely in-frame clones and lacks some. The table shows hundreds of thousands of clones, with more than 75% occurring only once. The sequenced sample consisted of PBMCs or T cells enriched from blood (not recorded which). The sequence came from a woman in her twenties or thirties who had recovered from COVID-19. V gene TRBV6-5 combines with J gene TRBJ2-1; 12 nucleotides align to TRBD1. The CDR3 protein is CASSRPGQGAHEQFF. The CDR3 coding sequence is TGTGCCAGCAGTCGACCGGGACAGGGGGCACATGAGCAGTTCTTC.